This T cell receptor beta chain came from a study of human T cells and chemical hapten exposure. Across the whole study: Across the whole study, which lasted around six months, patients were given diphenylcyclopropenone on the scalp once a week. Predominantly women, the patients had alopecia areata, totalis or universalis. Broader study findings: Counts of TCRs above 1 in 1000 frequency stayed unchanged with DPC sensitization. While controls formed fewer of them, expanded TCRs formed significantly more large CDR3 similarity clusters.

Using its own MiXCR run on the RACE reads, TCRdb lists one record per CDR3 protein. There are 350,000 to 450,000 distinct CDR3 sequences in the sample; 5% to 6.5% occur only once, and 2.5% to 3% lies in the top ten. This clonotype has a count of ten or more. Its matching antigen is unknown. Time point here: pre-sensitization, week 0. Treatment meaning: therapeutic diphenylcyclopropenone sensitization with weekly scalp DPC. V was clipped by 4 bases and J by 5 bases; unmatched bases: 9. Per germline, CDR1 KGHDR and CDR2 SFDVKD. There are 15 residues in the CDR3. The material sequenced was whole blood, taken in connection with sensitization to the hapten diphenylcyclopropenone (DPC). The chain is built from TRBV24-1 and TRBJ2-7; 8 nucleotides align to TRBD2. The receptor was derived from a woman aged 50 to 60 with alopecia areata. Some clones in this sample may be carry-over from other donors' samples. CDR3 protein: CATSDTGRARDEQYF. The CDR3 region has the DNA TGTGCCACCAGTGACACCGGGAGGGCCAGGGACGAGCAGTACTTC.